These 25 T cell receptor beta chains share one sample of origin, sequenced in a study of cytomegalovirus exposure and HLA in healthy donors. The PCR contained 60 Vbeta and 13 Jbeta primers. TCRdb keeps only in-frame clones here, not all; method: immunoSEQ multiplex PCR. Among 140,000 to 150,000 clones, 78% were seen once, and the ten largest hold roughly 2.9%. The sequencing sample was made of PBMCs. These receptors originate from a female donor in good health and CMV-seronegative.

The chain has TRBV12-1 and TRBJ2-1; the table's D call, TRBD1, has no DNA check behind it. TRBV12-1 is a pseudogene locus. The CDR3 covers 15 residues. This chain's CDR3 is CASSLDSYSYNEQFF. The CDR3 DNA follows: TGTGCCAGCAGCCTGGACAGTTACTCCTACAATGAGCAGTTCTTC.

The chain couples TRBV19 to TRBJ1-5; D remains ambiguous. Germline CDR1 reads LNHDA; CDR2 reads SQIVND (reference sequence). V was pared by 5 bases and J by 0 bases, with 14 bases between. The CDR3 runs to 16 residues. The CDR3: CASSPRVGRSNQPQHF. The DNA of the CDR3 is TGTGCCAGTAGTCCCCGGGTAGGTCGTAGCAATCAGCCCCAGCATTTT.

The chain is built from TRBV7-2 and TRBJ2-5, with a weak D call TRBD2 (7 bases). The CDR3 length is 13 residues. Germline V gene lookup returns CDR1 SGHTA and CDR2 FQGNSA. With 0 bases removed from V and 7 bases from J, the gap between germline ends came to 9 bases. The CDR3 DNA sequence: TGTGCCAGCAGCTTAGCGGGAGGGGGGACCCAGTACTTC. This encodes CASSLAGGGTQYF.

This clone was detected once. The genes are TRBV28 and TRBJ2-3; 8 nucleotides agree with TRBD1. V trimming: 2 bases; J trimming: 5 bases; junction bases outside the gene matches: 6. The CDR3 runs to 15 residues. Germline V CDR1 and CDR2: MDHEN, SYDVKM. CDR3 in amino acids: CASSLIQGAIDTQYF. DNA for the CDR3: TGTGCCAGCAGTTTAATCCAGGGGGCTATAGATACGCAGTATTTT.

The chain is built from TRBV2 and TRBJ2-7; D call uncertain. Germline V gene sequence: CDR1 SNHLY, CDR2 FYNNEI. V shed 7 bases and J shed 7 bases, with 11 bases lying between them. The CDR3 spans 11 residues. As DNA, the CDR3 is TGTGCCAGCATAACTTTGGTGGAGCAGTACTTC. Amino acid sequence: CASITLVEQYF. The whole variable domain, filled in from reference TRBV2 and TRBJ2-7, reads EPEVTQTPSHQVTQMGQEVILRCVPISNHLYFYWYRQILGQKVEFLVSFYNNEISEKSEIFDDQFSVERPDGSNFTLKIRSTKLEDSAMYFCASITLVEQYFGPGTRLTVT.

This chain connects TRBV28 to TRBJ2-1; 7 bases map to TRBD2. The CDR3 has 15 amino acids. J lost 0 bases, V lost 5 bases, and 4 bases had no gene match. Germline loops: CDR1 MDHEN, CDR2 SYDVKM. The CDR3 coding sequence is TGTGCCAGCAGTGTAGCGGGTCCCTCCTACAATGAGCAGTTCTTC. Its translation: CASSVAGPSYNEQFF.

The CDR3 sequence: CASSLTSVSYEQYF. The CDR3 region has the DNA TGTGCCAGCAGCTTAACTAGCGTCTCCTACGAGCAGTACTTC. The chain couples TRBV7-3 to TRBJ2-7; possible D gene TRBD2, 5 bases. The germline V and J ends were trimmed by 0 bases and 0 bases, with 6 bases remaining between them. CDR1 and CDR2 from the germline V gene are SGHTA and FQGTGA. The CDR3 loop spans 14 amino acids.

This clone was seen more than once but under ten times. The V call is TRBV6-5, the J call TRBJ1-5, with a possible D match to TRBD1 (6 bases). The germline V and J ends were trimmed by 6 bases and 6 bases, with 15 bases remaining between them. Germline V gene lookup returns CDR1 MNHEY and CDR2 SVGAGI. The CDR3 length is 14 residues. CDR3 loop: CASSRDRRSQPQHF. In DNA form, the CDR3 reads TGTGCCAGCAGCCGAGACAGGAGGAGTCAGCCCCAGCATTTT.

The J gene is TRBJ1-2, the V gene TRBV18; perhaps TRBD1 as D (6 bases). CDR3 length: 13 residues. Per the germline V gene, CDR1 is KGHSH and CDR2 is LQKENI. V was clipped by 2 bases and J by 7 bases, with 11 bases between them. The DNA of the CDR3 is TGTGCCAGCTCACCAACAGGGAGAGGTGGCTACACCTTC. Translated: CASSPTGRGGYTF.

This rearrangement joins TRBV7-2 to TRBJ1-5; 8 bases map to TRBD1. Germline V gene data show CDR1 as SGHTA and CDR2 as FQGNSA. Trimming removed 5 bases from V and 13 bases from J; junction bases left unmatched: 13. This CDR3 comprises 14 residues. DNA for the CDR3: TGTGCCAGCAGCCCCCGGGGTGGGACAGGTTCACAGCATTTT. Its translation: CASSPRGGTGSQHF.

This clone was seen more than once but under ten times. V gene TRBV10-3 combines with J gene TRBJ1-1; D gene uncertain. The V end lost 1 base, the J end lost 1 base, and 4 bases lay between the germline ends. This CDR3 has 13 amino acids. CDR1 and CDR2 (germline): ENHRY, SYGVKD. CDR3 amino acids: CAISELQNTEAFF. The CDR3 DNA is TGTGCCATCAGTGAGTTACAGAACACTGAAGCTTTCTTT.

This CDR3 reads CSVFDRVNTEAFF. As DNA, the CDR3 is TGCAGCGTTTTCGACAGGGTTAACACTGAAGCTTTCTTT. The V call is TRBV29-1, the J call TRBJ1-1; 7 bases match TRBD1. In germline, CDR1 is SQVTM, CDR2 ANQGSEA. Trimming took 5 bases from V and 2 from J; bases not matched to a gene: 5. The CDR3 loop spans 13 amino acids.

This clone was observed a handful of times. V gene TRBV10-3 combines with J gene TRBJ1-2; 8 nucleotides line up with TRBD1. This CDR3 has 14 residues. The ends lost 4 bases at V and 4 bases at J; junction bases unmatched: 5. Germline V gives CDR1 ENHRY, CDR2 SYGVKD. The CDR3 here is CAISVTGESYGYTF. As DNA, the CDR3 is TGTGCCATCAGTGTGACAGGGGAGAGCTATGGCTACACCTTC.

The V gene is TRBV28, the J gene TRBJ1-5, with D perhaps matching TRBD1 (5 bases). Trimming removed 6 bases at V and 5 bases at J, with 17 bases between. The CDR3 has 15 residues. From germline, CDR1 is MDHEN and CDR2 SYDVKM. CDR3 sequence reads: CASRGIQGADQPQHF. Here the CDR3 DNA reads TGTGCCAGCAGGGGAATCCAGGGTGCCGATCAGCCCCAGCATTTT.

The chain recombines TRBV7-8 with TRBJ1-2; D gene uncertain. CDR3 length equals 17 residues. Germline V gene sequence: CDR1 SGHVS, CDR2 FQNEAQ. Trimming removed 5 bases from V and 2 bases from J, with 21 bases in between. CDR3 sequence reads: CASSRLVVAGYNYGYTF. The CDR3 DNA reads as TGTGCCAGCAGCCGCCTGGTCGTGGCAGGATACAACTATGGCTACACCTTC.

The V and J genes are TRBV4-1 and TRBJ2-3; 7 bases line up with TRBD2. Losses at the gene ends were 5 bases for V and 2 bases for J; bases not matched to a gene: 4. The CDR3 is 14 residues long. The germline CDR1 and CDR2 sequences are MGHRA and YSYEKL. Here the CDR3 reads CASSESGDTDTQYF. The CDR3 DNA sequence: TGCGCCAGCAGCGAAAGCGGGGACACAGATACGCAGTATTTT.

The chain carries TRBV29-1 and TRBJ2-1; 9 nucleotides align to TRBD2. Germline trimming cut 3 bases from V and 4 bases from J; bases unmatched to any gene: 4. In germline, CDR1 is SQVTM, CDR2 ANQGSEA. The CDR3 length is 14 residues. This CDR3 is CSVDWRGGYNEQFF. CDR3 nucleotide sequence: TGCAGCGTTGACTGGCGGGGGGGATACAATGAGCAGTTCTTC.

This chain links TRBV5-6 with TRBJ1-5, with TRBD1 as a possible D gene (5 bases). CDR1 and CDR2 from the germline V gene are SGHDT and YYEEEE. The CDR3 loop spans 15 amino acids. V shed 1 base and J shed 3 bases, with 11 bases lying between them. Written as DNA, the CDR3 is TGTGCCAGCAGCTTGTCTCAGGGTTACAATCAGCCCCAGCATTTT. Amino acids: CASSLSQGYNQPQHF.

V usage is TRBV5-6 and J usage is TRBJ2-6, with 9 nucleotides matching TRBD1. The germline gives CDR1 SGHDT, CDR2 YYEEEE. The CDR3 spans 16 residues. V lost 5 bases and J lost 4; bases outside the gene matches: 7. In nucleotides, the CDR3 is TGTGCCAGCAGTTCCGGGACAGGGTCCGGGGCCAACGTCCTGACTTTC. Its translation: CASSSGTGSGANVLTF.

This chain uses TRBV7-2 with TRBJ1-6, with D uncertain. The V and J ends lost 2 bases and 0 bases respectively, with 5 bases between them. Germline loops: CDR1 SGHTA, CDR2 FQGNSA. The length of the CDR3 is 15 residues. The CDR3 is CASSLYGSYNSPLHF. The CDR3, as DNA: TGTGCCAGCAGCTTATACGGCTCCTATAATTCACCCCTCCACTTT.

The genes are TRBV14 and TRBJ2-1; 13 nucleotides agree with TRBD2. Germline V gene data show CDR1 as SGHDN and CDR2 as FVKESK. Trimming at V came to 1 base and at J to 9 bases, leaving 3 bases not matched to a gene. The CDR3 runs to 15 residues. The CDR3 region has the DNA TGTGCCAGCAGCCAAGTACGGACTAGCGGGGGTGAGCAGTTCTTC. Its protein is CASSQVRTSGGEQFF.

The chain combines TRBV27 with TRBJ2-3; 8 bases are a match to TRBD2. Trimming removed 5 bases from V and 5 bases from J; junction bases left unmatched: 9. Germline values: CDR1 MNHEY, CDR2 SMNVEV (reference sequence). The CDR3 contains 15 residues. The CDR3 DNA reads as TGTGCCAGCAGTCTACTAGCGGCCCTCGGAGATACGCAGTATTTT. Translating gives CASSLLAALGDTQYF.

The chain uses TRBV14 and TRBJ2-7, with 8 bases fitting TRBD1. CDR1 and CDR2 (germline): SGHDN, FVKESK. The CDR3 is 16 amino acids. V trimming: 3 bases; J trimming: 2 bases; junction bases outside the gene matches: 9. This CDR3 reads CASSQLPGGHTYEQYF. The CDR3 nucleotides read TGTGCCAGCAGCCAGCTCCCAGGGGGCCATACCTACGAGCAGTACTTC.

A single count supports this clone. This rearrangement joins TRBV7-2 to TRBJ2-1, with D tentatively TRBD1 (6 bases). The germline CDR1 and CDR2 sequences are SGHTA and FQGNSA. The CDR3 loop spans 13 amino acids. V was shortened by 3 bases and J by 7 bases, with 10 bases between the two germline ends. In nucleotides, the CDR3 is TGTGCCAGCAGCTTTACTAGGGGGAATGAGCAGTTCTTC. Its protein is CASSFTRGNEQFF.

V usage is TRBV28 and J usage is TRBJ2-7; TRBD2 matches at 12 bases. The CDR3 sequence is 17 residues long. Germline V gene lookup returns CDR1 MDHEN and CDR2 SYDVKM. The J segment lost 1 base and the V segment lost 2 bases, leaving 6 bases of the junction unmatched. CDR3 nucleotide sequence: TGTGCCAGCAGTTTAGTCCTAGCGGGAGGGGCGTCCTACGAGCAGTACTTC. It translates to CASSLVLAGGASYEQYF.